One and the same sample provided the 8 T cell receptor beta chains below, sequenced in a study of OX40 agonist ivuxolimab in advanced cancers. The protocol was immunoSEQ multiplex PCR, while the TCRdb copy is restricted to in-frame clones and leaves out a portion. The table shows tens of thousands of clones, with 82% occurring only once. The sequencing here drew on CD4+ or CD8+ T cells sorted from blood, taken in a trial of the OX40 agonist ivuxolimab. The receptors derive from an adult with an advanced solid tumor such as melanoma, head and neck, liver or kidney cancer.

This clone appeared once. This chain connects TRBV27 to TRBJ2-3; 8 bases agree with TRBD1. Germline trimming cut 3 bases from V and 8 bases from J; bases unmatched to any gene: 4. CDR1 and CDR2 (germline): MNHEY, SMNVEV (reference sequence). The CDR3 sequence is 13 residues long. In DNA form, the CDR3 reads TGTGCCAGCAGTTTTGGAGACAGGGGTACGCAGTATTTT. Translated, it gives CASSFGDRGTQYF.

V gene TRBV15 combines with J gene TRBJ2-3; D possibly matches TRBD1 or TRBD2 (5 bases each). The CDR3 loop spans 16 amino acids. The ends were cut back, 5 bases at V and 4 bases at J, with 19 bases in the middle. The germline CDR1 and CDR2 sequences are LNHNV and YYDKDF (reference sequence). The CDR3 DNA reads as TGTGCCACCAGCCCTCCTGGGGCAGGGCGGGCAGATACGCAGTATTTT. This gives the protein CATSPPGAGRADTQYF.

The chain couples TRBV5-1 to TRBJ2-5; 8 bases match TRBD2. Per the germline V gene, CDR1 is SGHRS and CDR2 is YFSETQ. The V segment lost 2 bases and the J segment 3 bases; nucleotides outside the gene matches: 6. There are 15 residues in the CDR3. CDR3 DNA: TGCGCCAGCAGCTTAACCGGGACTAGGGAAGAGACCCAGTACTTC. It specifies CASSLTGTREETQYF.

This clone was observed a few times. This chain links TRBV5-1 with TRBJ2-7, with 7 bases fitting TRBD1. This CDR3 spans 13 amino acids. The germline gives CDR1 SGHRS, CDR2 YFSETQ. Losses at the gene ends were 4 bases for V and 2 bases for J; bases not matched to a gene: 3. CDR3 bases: TGCGCCAGCAGCCGGGACAGTACCTACGAGCAGTACTTC. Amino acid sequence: CASSRDSTYEQYF.

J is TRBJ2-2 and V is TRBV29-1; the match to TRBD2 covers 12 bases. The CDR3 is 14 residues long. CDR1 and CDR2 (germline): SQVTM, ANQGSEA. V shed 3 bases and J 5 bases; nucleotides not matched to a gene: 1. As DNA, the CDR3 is TGCAGCGTTGACCTAGCGGGGGGGACCGGGGAGCTGTTTTTT. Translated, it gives CSVDLAGGTGELFF.

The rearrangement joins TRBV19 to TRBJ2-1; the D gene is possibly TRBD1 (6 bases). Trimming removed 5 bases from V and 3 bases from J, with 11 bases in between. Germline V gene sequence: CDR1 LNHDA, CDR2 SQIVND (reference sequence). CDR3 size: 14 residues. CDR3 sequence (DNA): TGTGCCAGTAGTCCTAGGACAGACTACAATGAGCAGTTCTTC. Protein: CASSPRTDYNEQFF.

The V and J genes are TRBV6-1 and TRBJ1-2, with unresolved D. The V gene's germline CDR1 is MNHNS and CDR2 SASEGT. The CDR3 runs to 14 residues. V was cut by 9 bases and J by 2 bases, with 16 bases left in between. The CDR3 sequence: CASWGGSTNYGYTF. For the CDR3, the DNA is TGTGCCAGTTGGGGTGGGTCGACGAACTATGGCTACACCTTC.

The CDR3 DNA follows: TGTGCCAGCAGGGGGGTAGGGTTTGGCAACTATGGCTACACCTTC. It encodes CASRGVGFGNYGYTF. The chain recombines TRBV28 with TRBJ1-2; possible D gene TRBD1, 5 bases. Trimming cost V 6 bases and J 2 bases, with 16 bases left between them. CDR3 size: 15 residues. The germline V gene encodes CDR1 MDHEN and CDR2 SYDVKM.